This T cell receptor (beta chain) was sequenced during a study of radiotherapy plus CTLA-4 blockade in lung cancer (dated by TCRdb to the late 2010s). At the level of the whole study: Among enrolled patients, 15% to 20% had an objective response and roughly 33% reached disease control.

On the study overall, not on this receptor specifically: After treatment with radiotherapy and ipilimumab, TCR clones that came from tumors expanded in the peripheral blood. Increased serum interferon-beta after radiation, together with early dynamic changes in blood T cell clones, were reported to be the strongest predictors of response.

The V end loses 2 bases and the J end loses 4 bases, and a stretch of 14 bases separates them. Taken from cysteine to phenylalanine, the CDR3 has 15 residues. Only CDR3 DNA remains: 45 bases, in frame from the first base. CDR1 and CDR2, per the germline V gene (reference sequence), are MNHEY and SMNVEV. As for this clone: Its antigen is unknown. Nothing much larger sits one base from this clone, and base qualities are not available.

The method behind the library was the immunoSEQ multiplex PCR assay. This is the immuneACCESS table as TCRdb keeps it, with only in-frame sequences that have V and J called. A part of the clones is gone; compared with another copy, unresolved V genes explain less than half, and the rest is unexplained. In this sample the table shows over 85,000 clones, around 79% of which occur a single time. The ten largest clones take up around 2.8% of the sample. Focal radiation therapy combined with CTLA-4 blockade (ipilimumab) was tested in patients with chemo-refractory metastatic non-small-cell lung cancer. This specimen was peripheral blood, taken from a patient treated with radiotherapy plus ipilimumab. The clonotype was recovered from a human donor with non-small cell lung cancer who had a partial response to radiotherapy plus ipilimumab. Some clones in this sample may be carry-over from other donors' samples. The receptor chain draws on TRBV27 and TRBJ1-2; no D gene can be assigned with confidence. CDR3 reads: CASSLKAFGIYGYTF. The bases are TGTGCCAGCAGTTTAAAGGCCTTCGGGATCTATGGCTACACCTTC.